Listed below are T cell receptor beta chains from one sample, sequenced in a study of T cell responses to AZD1222 COVID-19 vaccine. This table comes from immunoSEQ multiplex PCR, and its TCRdb copy is limited to in-frame clones, with some not included. This sample has 85,000 or so clones; roughly 84% occur once, and the top ten carry 5.6%. Here the sequenced sample was peripheral blood, taken 28 days after the second AZD1222 dose. All receptors derive from an adult who received the AZD1222 COVID-19 vaccine. The CDR3 runs from the conserved cysteine through the conserved F or W. The D gene is left open where the match is weak. Some rows mark clone size as missing; the rest say once, few, many or name a class of expanded clone.

TRBV6-5,TRBJ2-7,TRBD1,-,CASSIAGQASYEQYF,TGTGCCAGCAGTATCGCGGGACAGGCCTCCTACGAGCAGTACTTC
TRBV7-3,TRBJ1-1,TRBD1,-,CASSPHPTGVNTEAFF,TGTGCCAGCAGCCCACACCCGACAGGGGTTAACACTGAAGCTTTCTTT
TRBV7-3,TRBJ2-3,TRBD1,once,CASSSGQGSDTQYF,TGTGCCAGCAGCTCGGGACAGGGCTCAGATACGCAGTATTTT
TRBV3-1/TRBV3-2,TRBJ2-7,TRBD2,-,CASSPRAGAGDYEQYF,TGTGCCAGCAGCCCTCGAGCAGGAGCGGGAGATTACGAGCAGTACTTC
TRBV11-2,TRBJ1-6,TRBD1,-,CASSSTGGKLPLHF,TGTGCCAGCAGCTCAACAGGGGGGAAGTTGCCCCTCCACTTT
TRBV2,TRBJ1-2,-,-,CASSEVPTALGAF,TGTGCCAGCAGTGAAGTTCCGACGGCCCTAGGGGCCTTC
TRBV2,TRBJ2-3,-,-,CASSPGRQADTQYF,TGTGCCAGCAGCCCGGGACGACAGGCGGATACGCAGTATTTT
TRBV7-2,TRBJ2-2,-,-,CASSPAGQGELFF,TGTGCCAGCAGTCCCGCGGGACAAGGGGAGCTGTTTTTT
TRBV15,TRBJ2-7,-,-,CATSSTHQSGRYF,TGTGCCACCAGCAGTACCCATCAATCAGGCCGTTACTTC
TRBV5-1,TRBJ2-5,-,-,CASSWLGAGETQYF,TGCGCCAGCAGCTGGTTGGGAGCGGGAGAGACCCAGTACTTC
TRBV15,TRBJ2-4,-,-,CATSERKNIQYF,TGTGCCACCTCTGAGAGAAAAAACATTCAGTACTTC
TRBV7-9,TRBJ2-1,TRBD2,-,CASSFFGGGAPNEQFF,TGTGCCAGCAGCTTTTTTGGCGGGGGGGCGCCCAATGAGCAGTTCTTC
TRBV27,TRBJ1-2,-,-,CASSFSVNYGYTF,TGTGCCAGCAGTTTCTCAGTTAACTATGGCTACACCTTC
TRBV11-3,TRBJ2-5,TRBD2,-,CASSSGLAGVETQYF,TGTGCCAGCAGCTCGGGACTAGCGGGAGTCGAGACCCAGTACTTC
TRBV19,TRBJ1-1,TRBD1,-,CASSLTGAIEAFF,TGTGCCAGTAGTTTGACAGGGGCTATTGAAGCTTTCTTT
TRBV6-5,TRBJ2-7,-,-,CASSYSRTANEQYF,TGTGCCAGCAGTTATTCTCGGACAGCCAACGAGCAGTACTTC
TRBV28,TRBJ2-1,TRBD2,-,CASSFSGTRFNEQFF,TGTGCCAGCAGTTTTTCGGGGACTAGATTCAATGAGCAGTTCTTC
TRBV12-5,TRBJ2-5,TRBD1,-,CASGLGQGGQETQYF,TGTGCTAGTGGTTTGGGACAGGGGGGCCAAGAGACCCAGTACTTC
TRBV27,TRBJ2-4,TRBD1,-,CASSRGTGGANIQYF,TGTGCCAGCAGTAGAGGGACAGGGGGTGCAAACATTCAGTACTTC
TRBV7-2,TRBJ2-2,TRBD2,-,CASSLARGTGGRIGELFF,TGTGCCAGCAGCTTAGCGAGGGGAACGGGAGGGCGGATCGGGGAGCTGTTTTTT
TRBV7-9,TRBJ2-7,TRBD2,-,CATREAGANEQYF,TGTGCCACCCGAGAAGCGGGGGCTAACGAGCAGTACTTC
TRBV5-1,TRBJ1-1,-,-,CASSYSLGSPGPNTEAFF,TGCGCCAGCAGCTATTCTCTGGGGTCTCCGGGACCGAACACTGAAGCTTTCTTT
TRBV6-1,TRBJ1-2,-,-,CASSEVRGRAFYGYTF,TGTGCCAGCAGTGAAGTGCGGGGGCGGGCGTTTTATGGCTACACCTTC
TRBV19,TRBJ2-2,TRBD2,-,CASSLLGGTTGELFF,TGTGCCAGTAGCCTCCTCGGGGGGACCACCGGGGAGCTGTTTTTT
TRBV28,TRBJ1-2,-,-,CASSQQPNYGYTF,TGTGCCAGCAGTCAACAGCCTAACTATGGCTACACCTTC
TRBV4-1,TRBJ2-5,-,-,CASSLARPETQYF,TGCGCCAGCAGCCTGGCAAGGCCGGAGACCCAGTACTTC
TRBV28,TRBJ1-1,-,-,CASSLIQNTEAFF,TGTGCCAGCAGTTTAATCCAGAACACTGAAGCTTTCTTT
TRBV18,TRBJ2-7,TRBD2,once,CASSTTSGRAYEQYF,TGTGCCAGCTCAACAACTAGCGGGAGGGCCTACGAGCAGTACTTC
TRBV7-2,TRBJ1-1,-,-,CASRPQWGTEAFF,TGTGCCAGCAGGCCGCAGTGGGGCACTGAAGCTTTCTTT
TRBV28,TRBJ1-1,-,-,CASSAHGNRMNTEAFF,TGTGCCAGCAGCGCCCACGGGAATAGAATGAACACTGAAGCTTTCTTT
TRBV7-9,TRBJ1-4,-,-,CASSIQVVNEKLFF,TGTGCCAGCAGCATCCAAGTAGTCAATGAAAAACTGTTTTTT
TRBV7-3,TRBJ2-6,TRBD2,-,CASSRGASGSGASGANVLTF,TGTGCCAGCAGCCGGGGGGCTAGCGGGAGCGGGGCCTCTGGGGCCAACGTCCTGACTTTC
TRBV5-1,TRBJ1-1,-,-,CASSLAGAGLQTEAFF,TGCGCCAGCAGCTTGGCAGGGGCCGGCCTACAAACTGAAGCTTTCTTT
TRBV11-2,TRBJ2-4,TRBD2,-,CASSQLAGGVIQYF,TGTGCCAGCAGCCAACTAGCGGGAGGGGTTATTCAGTACTTC
TRBV3-1/TRBV3-2,TRBJ1-6,-,once,CASSRQTTGAYYNSPLHF,TGTGCCAGCAGCCGTCAGACGACAGGCGCATACTATAATTCACCCCTCCACTTT
TRBV7-9,TRBJ2-1,TRBD2,few,CASSLRLAEYNEQFF,TGTGCCAGCAGCTTACGACTAGCGGAATACAATGAGCAGTTCTTC
TRBV9,TRBJ1-6,-,-,CASSVARDGTPSTNSYNSPLHF,TGTGCCAGCAGCGTAGCTAGGGACGGGACACCCTCTACAAACTCCTATAATTCACCCCTCCACTTT
TRBV28,TRBJ1-2,-,-,CASSLGLYGYTF,TGTGCCAGCAGTCTGGGACTTTATGGCTACACCTTC
TRBV18,TRBJ2-5,TRBD2,once,CASSPPSPGGTQYF,TGTGCCAGCTCACCACCCTCCCCGGGGGGGACCCAGTACTTC
TRBV7-6,TRBJ2-7,-,-,CASSSGGHDREQYF,TGTGCCAGCAGCTCCGGGGGCCACGATCGCGAGCAGTACTTC
TRBV6-1,TRBJ1-1,-,once,CASGEAHLEAFF,TGTGCCAGCGGGGAAGCCCATCTTGAAGCTTTCTTT
TRBV6-5,TRBJ1-3,-,-,CASSKLKGSDTIYF,TGTGCCAGCAGTAAGTTAAAAGGAAGCGACACCATATATTTT
TRBV29-1,TRBJ2-2,TRBD1,once,CSTKTGGTGELFF,TGCAGCACTAAGACAGGGGGCACCGGGGAGCTGTTTTTT
TRBV6-2/TRBV6-3,TRBJ2-3,TRBD1,-,CASSYLTGFMDTQYF,TGTGCCAGCAGTTATCTGACAGGGTTTATGGATACGCAGTATTTT
TRBV6-1,TRBJ2-5,TRBD2,-,CASSEPLSGVETQYF,TGTGCCAGCAGTGAACCGCTTAGCGGGGTGGAGACCCAGTACTTC
TRBV5-6,TRBJ1-6,TRBD1,-,CASSIRQGATGSPLHF,TGTGCCAGCAGCATCCGACAGGGGGCTACGGGATCACCCCTCCACTTT
TRBV5-1,TRBJ1-4,-,-,CASSSGTFATNEKLFF,TGCGCCAGCAGCTCGGGGACATTCGCAACTAATGAAAAACTGTTTTTT
TRBV6-5,TRBJ1-2,-,-,CASSRDSNYGYTF,TGTGCCAGCAGTCGGGATTCCAACTATGGCTACACCTTC
TRBV5-4,TRBJ1-4,-,-,CASSLGVGPNEKLFF,TGTGCCAGCAGCTTAGGGGTGGGCCCTAATGAAAAACTGTTTTTT
TRBV30,TRBJ1-5,-,-,CAWGVGTPISNQPQHF,TGTGCCTGGGGGGTAGGGACACCAATTAGCAATCAGCCCCAGCATTTT
TRBV7-8,TRBJ1-1,-,-,CASSSGRLEHAEAFF,TGTGCCAGCAGCTCCGGACGGCTAGAACACGCTGAAGCTTTCTTT
TRBV6-5,TRBJ1-1,TRBD1,-,CASSYQGAPVTEAFF,TGTGCCAGCAGTTACCAGGGGGCGCCGGTCACTGAAGCTTTCTTT
TRBV7-9,TRBJ1-2,-,-,CASSFPGARGYTF,TGTGCCAGCAGCTTCCCAGGGGCGAGGGGCTACACCTTC